These 7 T cell receptor beta chains came from one sample sequenced in a study of blood T cell repertoires in COVID-19. This table comes from immunoSEQ multiplex PCR, and its TCRdb copy is limited to in-frame clones, with some not included. Here the sample spans 150,000 to 200,000 clones, about 88% being singletons. Sequencing was done on a sample of PBMCs or T cells enriched from blood (not recorded which). The source is a woman under 30 who had recovered from COVID-19.

This chain uses TRBV5-1 with TRBJ2-5, with 7 positions matching TRBD1. After removal of 0 bases from V and 4 bases from J, the junction contained 3 bases not matched to a gene. This CDR3 is built from 14 residues. Germline V gene sequence: CDR1 SGHRS, CDR2 YFSETQ. Here the CDR3 DNA reads TGCGCCAGCAGCTTGGGACAGGGCCGAGAGACCCAGTACTTC. Amino acids: CASSLGQGRETQYF.

The J gene is TRBJ2-2, the V gene TRBV4-1, with 9 bases fitting TRBD1. Germline V gene data show CDR1 as MGHRA and CDR2 as YSYEKL. V was pared by 5 bases and J by 4 bases, with 8 bases of the junction left unmatched. The CDR3 loop spans 16 amino acids. CDR3 in DNA: TGCGCCAGCAGCAGACCGGGACAGGGTCGCACCGGGGAGCTGTTTTTT. Amino acids: CASSRPGQGRTGELFF.

Only one count was recorded for this clone. This chain links TRBV4-1 with TRBJ1-4, with 9 positions matching TRBD1. The CDR3 runs to 17 residues. Germline trimming cut 1 base from V and 7 bases from J; bases unmatched to any gene: 10. Germline values: CDR1 MGHRA, CDR2 YSYEKL. CDR3 nucleotide sequence: TGCGCCAGCAGCCAAGGCCAGGACAGGGGAGGGAGTGAAAAACTGTTTTTT. Its translation: CASSQGQDRGGSEKLFF.

The genes are TRBV11-2 and TRBJ1-3, with TRBD1 matching 9 bases. This CDR3 region has 16 residues. Germline V CDR1 and CDR2: SGHAT, FQNNGV. With 5 bases clipped from V and 2 bases from J, the junction kept 7 bases outside the gene matches. The chain's CDR3 is CASSLRTGETGNTIYF. Written as DNA, the CDR3 is TGTGCCAGCAGCCTAAGGACAGGGGAAACTGGAAACACCATATATTTT.

V and J are TRBV6-2 or TRBV6-3 and TRBJ1-5; D is ambiguous. The V end was cut by 1 base, the J end by 5 bases, with 15 bases between. This CDR3 has 16 amino acids. Per the germline V gene, CDR1 is MNHEY and CDR2 is SVGEGT. Written as DNA, the CDR3 is TGTGCCAGCAGTTACTACGAGAGCACCGCGTATCAGCCCCAGCATTTT. Encoded protein: CASSYYESTAYQPQHF.

CDR3 region: CASSQGGRTMNGYTF. DNA for the CDR3: TGTGCCAGCAGCCAGGGGGGACGCACTATGAATGGCTACACCTTC. The genes are TRBV7-2 and TRBJ1-2; 7 bases map to TRBD1. CDR1 and CDR2 (germline): SGHTA, FQGNSA. The V segment lost 5 bases and the J segment 6 bases; nucleotides outside the gene matches: 12. CDR3 length: 15 residues.

The chain has TRBV5-4 and TRBJ1-1; 7 bases are shared with TRBD1. CDR3 size: 16 residues. Germline CDR1 reads SGHNT; CDR2 reads YYREEE (reference sequence). The V segment lost 7 bases and the J segment 4 bases; nucleotides outside the gene matches: 16. In DNA, the CDR3 is TGTGCCAGCGGAACCGGGACAGCGGGTTCCGGCACTGAAGCTTTCTTT. Protein product: CASGTGTAGSGTEAFF.